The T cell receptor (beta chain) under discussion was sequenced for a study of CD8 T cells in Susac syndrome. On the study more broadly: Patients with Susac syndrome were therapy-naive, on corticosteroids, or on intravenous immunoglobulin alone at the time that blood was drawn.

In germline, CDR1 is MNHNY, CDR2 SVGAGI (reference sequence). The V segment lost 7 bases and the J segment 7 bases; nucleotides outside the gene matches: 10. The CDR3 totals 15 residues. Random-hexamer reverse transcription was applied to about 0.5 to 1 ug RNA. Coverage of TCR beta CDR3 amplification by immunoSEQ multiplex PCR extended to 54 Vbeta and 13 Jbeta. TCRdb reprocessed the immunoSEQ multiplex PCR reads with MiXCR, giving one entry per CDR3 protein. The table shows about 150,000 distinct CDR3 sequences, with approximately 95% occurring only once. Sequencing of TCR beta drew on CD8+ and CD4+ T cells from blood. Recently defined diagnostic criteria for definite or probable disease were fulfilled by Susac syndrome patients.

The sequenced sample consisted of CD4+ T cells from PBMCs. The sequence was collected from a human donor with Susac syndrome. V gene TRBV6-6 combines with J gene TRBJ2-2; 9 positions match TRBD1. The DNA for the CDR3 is TGTGCCAGCACAAACAGGGGGCAAAGTGGCGGGGAGCTGTTTTTT. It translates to CASTNRGQSGGELFF.